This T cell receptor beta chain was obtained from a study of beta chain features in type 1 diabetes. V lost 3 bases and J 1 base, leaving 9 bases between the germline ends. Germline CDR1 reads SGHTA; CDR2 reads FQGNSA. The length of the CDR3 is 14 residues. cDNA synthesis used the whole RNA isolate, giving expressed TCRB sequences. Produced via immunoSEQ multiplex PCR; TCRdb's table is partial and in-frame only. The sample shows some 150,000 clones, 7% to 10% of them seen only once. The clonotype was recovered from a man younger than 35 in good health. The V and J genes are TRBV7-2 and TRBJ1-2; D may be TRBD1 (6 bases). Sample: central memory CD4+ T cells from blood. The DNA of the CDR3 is TGTGCCAGCAGCTTGGGGGCTTTTAACTATGGCTACACCTTC. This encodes CASSLGAFNYGYTF.